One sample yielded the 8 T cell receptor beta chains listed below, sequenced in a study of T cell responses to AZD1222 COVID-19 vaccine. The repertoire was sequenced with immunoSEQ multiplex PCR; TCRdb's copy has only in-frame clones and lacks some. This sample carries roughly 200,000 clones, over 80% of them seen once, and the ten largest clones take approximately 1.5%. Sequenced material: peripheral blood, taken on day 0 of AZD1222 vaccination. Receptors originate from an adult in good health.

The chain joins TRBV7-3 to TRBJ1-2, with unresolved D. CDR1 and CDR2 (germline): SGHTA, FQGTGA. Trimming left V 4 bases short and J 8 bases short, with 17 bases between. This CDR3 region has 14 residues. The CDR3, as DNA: TGTGCCAGCAGCTCAACGGCTGGGATTGGGGGCTACACCTTC. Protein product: CASSSTAGIGGYTF.

The CDR3, as DNA: TGTGCCAGCAGCGTAGGTATAGGGTGGAACACTGAAGCTTTCTTT. As protein: CASSVGIGWNTEAFF. The chain is built from TRBV9 and TRBJ1-1; D ambiguous. Germline CDR1 SGDLS, CDR2 YYNGEE. CDR3 length equals 15 residues. V was clipped by 0 bases and J by 1 base, with 10 bases between them.

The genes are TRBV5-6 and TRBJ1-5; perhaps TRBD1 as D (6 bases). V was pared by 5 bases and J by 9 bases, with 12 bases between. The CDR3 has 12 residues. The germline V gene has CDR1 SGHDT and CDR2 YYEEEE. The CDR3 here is CASSMNRAPQHF. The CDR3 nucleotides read TGTGCCAGCAGTATGAACAGGGCGCCCCAGCATTTT. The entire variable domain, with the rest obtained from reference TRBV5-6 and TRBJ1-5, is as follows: DAGVTQSPTHLIKTRGQQVTLRCSPKSGHDTVSWYQQALGQGPQFIFQYYEEEERQRGNFPDRFSGHQFPNYSSELNVNALLLGDSALYLCASSMNRAPQHFGDGTRLSIL.

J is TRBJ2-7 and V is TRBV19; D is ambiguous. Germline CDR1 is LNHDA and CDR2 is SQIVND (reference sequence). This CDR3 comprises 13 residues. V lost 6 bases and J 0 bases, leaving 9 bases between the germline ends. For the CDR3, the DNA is TGTGCCAGTAGGTCACAGAGCTCCTACGAGCAGTACTTC. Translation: CASRSQSSYEQYF.

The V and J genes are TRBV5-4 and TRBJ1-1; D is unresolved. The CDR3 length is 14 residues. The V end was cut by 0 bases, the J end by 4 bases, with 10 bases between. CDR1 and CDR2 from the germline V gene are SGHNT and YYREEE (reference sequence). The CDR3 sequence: CASSLERVGTEAFF. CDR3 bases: TGTGCCAGCAGCTTGGAAAGGGTGGGCACTGAAGCTTTCTTT.

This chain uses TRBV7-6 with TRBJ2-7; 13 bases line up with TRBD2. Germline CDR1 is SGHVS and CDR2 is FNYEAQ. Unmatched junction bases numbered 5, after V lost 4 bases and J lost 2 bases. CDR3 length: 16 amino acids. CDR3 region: CASSSGLAGATYEQYF. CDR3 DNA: TGTGCCAGCAGCTCCGGACTAGCGGGGGCTACCTACGAGCAGTACTTC.

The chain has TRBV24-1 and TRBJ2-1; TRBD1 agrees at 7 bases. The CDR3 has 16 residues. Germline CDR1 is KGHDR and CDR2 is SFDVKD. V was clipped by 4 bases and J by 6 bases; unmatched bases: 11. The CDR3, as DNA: TGTGCCACCAGTGACCCTACAGGGGCGTTCGGCAATGAGCAGTTCTTC. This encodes CATSDPTGAFGNEQFF.

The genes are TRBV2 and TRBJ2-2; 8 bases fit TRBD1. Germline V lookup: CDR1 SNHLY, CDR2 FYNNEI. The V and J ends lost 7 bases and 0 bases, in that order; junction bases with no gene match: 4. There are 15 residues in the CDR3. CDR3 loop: CASNRGQANTGELFF. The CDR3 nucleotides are TGTGCCAGCAACCGGGGACAGGCGAACACCGGGGAGCTGTTTTTT.